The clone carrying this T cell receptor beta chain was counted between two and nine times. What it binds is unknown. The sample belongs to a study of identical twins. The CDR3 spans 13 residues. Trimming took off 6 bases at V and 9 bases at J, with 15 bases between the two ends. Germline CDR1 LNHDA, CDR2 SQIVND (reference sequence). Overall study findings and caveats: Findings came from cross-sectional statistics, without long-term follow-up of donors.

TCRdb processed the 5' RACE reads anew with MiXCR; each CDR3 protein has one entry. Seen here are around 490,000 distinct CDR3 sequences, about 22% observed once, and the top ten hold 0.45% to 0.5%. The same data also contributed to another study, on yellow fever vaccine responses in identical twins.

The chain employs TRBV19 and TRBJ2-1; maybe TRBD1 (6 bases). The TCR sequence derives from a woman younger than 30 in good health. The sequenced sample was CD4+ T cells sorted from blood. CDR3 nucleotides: TGTGCCAGTAGAGCACAGGGTTTGGGTGAGCAGTTCTTC. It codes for CASRAQGLGEQFF.